The rows below give T cell receptor beta chains drawn from one sample of a study of PD-1 blockade in classical Hodgkin lymphoma. This table comes from immunoSEQ multiplex PCR, and its TCRdb copy is limited to in-frame clones, with some not included. The table records 10,000 to 15,000 clones, 85% to 90% of them present only once. The specimen was CD4+ T cells from blood, collected at baseline. Receptors originate from a human donor with classical Hodgkin lymphoma. The CDR3 runs from the conserved cysteine through the conserved F or W. Each record gives: clone size, V gene, J gene, D gene, CDR3 protein, CDR3 DNA. A D gene is named only where the DNA matches it firmly. Size values are once, few and many counts, or a class for expanded clones, and some rows have none.

.,TRBV5-1,TRBJ1-2,.,CASSSEPGRSNYGYTF,TGCGCCAGCAGCTCCGAACCGGGACGATCTAACTATGGCTACACCTTC
.,TRBV27,TRBJ2-1,TRBD2,CASSFARTSGRRNNEQFF,TGTGCCAGCAGTTTTGCTAGGACTAGCGGGAGGAGGAACAATGAGCAGTTCTTC
.,TRBV6-5,TRBJ1-5,.,CASSYRAGSNQPQHF,TGTGCCAGCAGTTACCGGGCAGGGAGCAATCAGCCCCAGCATTTT
.,TRBV5-1,TRBJ2-7,TRBD1,CASSSGQGAYEQYF,TGCGCCAGCAGCTCCGGACAGGGTGCCTACGAGCAGTACTTC
.,TRBV18,TRBJ1-6,.,CASSPRTDYNSPLHF,TGTGCCAGCTCACCGCGGACAGATTATAATTCACCCCTCCACTTT
.,TRBV5-1,TRBJ2-7,TRBD1,CASSPSYRTGSYEQYF,TGCGCCAGCAGCCCGAGTTACCGGACAGGATCCTACGAGCAGTACTTC
.,TRBV5-1,TRBJ1-2,.,CASSLEPIYGYTF,TGCGCCAGCAGCTTGGAACCGATCTATGGCTACACCTTC
.,TRBV5-1,TRBJ1-1,.,CASSLAGGSAFF,TGCGCCAGCAGCTTGGCCGGGGGGAGTGCTTTCTTT
few,TRBV29-1,TRBJ1-2,TRBD1,CSVEEVQGHGYTF,TGCAGCGTTGAAGAGGTACAGGGGCATGGCTACACCTTC
.,TRBV2,TRBJ2-5,.,CASIRLVGETQYF,TGTGCCAGCATCCGACTAGTCGGGGAGACCCAGTACTTC
.,TRBV10-3,TRBJ2-5,TRBD2,CAISESLTSGFQETQYF,TGTGCCATCAGTGAGTCGTTGACTAGCGGGTTCCAAGAGACCCAGTACTTC
.,TRBV7-9,TRBJ2-1,.,CASSLPGGMVRVDEQFF,TGTGCCAGCAGCTTACCTGGCGGGATGGTTCGTGTCGATGAGCAGTTCTTC
.,TRBV2,TRBJ2-1,.,CASSERGGRYNEQFF,TGTGCCAGCAGTGAGAGGGGGGGCCGGTACAATGAGCAGTTCTTC
.,TRBV7-8,TRBJ2-7,TRBD2,CASSWGGPAGVSEQYF,TGTGCCAGCAGCTGGGGCGGGCCAGCGGGAGTGAGCGAGCAGTACTTC
.,TRBV2,TRBJ2-5,TRBD2,CASTILAGGQETQYF,TGTGCCAGCACCATACTAGCGGGGGGACAAGAGACCCAGTACTTC
once,TRBV30,TRBJ2-6,.,CAWSRGWSGANVLTF,TGTGCCTGGAGTAGAGGGTGGTCTGGGGCCAACGTCCTGACTTTC
few,TRBV13,TRBJ1-6,.,CASSFNQGRGSSPLHF,TGTGCCAGCAGCTTCAATCAAGGACGGGGGAGTTCACCCCTCCACTTT
.,TRBV10-3,TRBJ2-6,.,CAISESVGASGANVLTF,TGTGCCATCAGTGAGTCAGTTGGGGCTTCTGGGGCCAACGTCCTGACTTTC
.,TRBV11-2,TRBJ2-2,TRBD2,CASSLAQAGVVAELFF,TGTGCCAGCAGCTTAGCCCAGGCGGGAGTTGTGGCGGAGCTGTTTTTT
few,TRBV5-1,TRBJ2-1,TRBD2,CASSSRSSGYYNEQFF,TGCGCCAGCAGCTCCAGATCTAGCGGATACTACAATGAGCAGTTCTTC
once,TRBV7-2,TRBJ1-5,.,CASTNVPQPQHF,TGTGCCAGCACCAACGTCCCCCAGCCCCAGCATTTT
.,TRBV5-1,TRBJ2-7,.,CASSSGAYEQYF,TGCGCCAGCAGCTCAGGGGCCTACGAGCAGTACTTC
.,TRBV4-1,TRBJ2-5,TRBD2,CASSRGGVETQYF,TGCGCCAGCAGCCGCGGGGGTGTTGAGACCCAGTACTTC
.,TRBV11-1,TRBJ2-3,.,CASSPYDYGTITDTQYF,TGTGCCAGCAGCCCTTACGACTACGGGACCATCACAGATACGCAGTATTTT
.,TRBV11-2,TRBJ1-3,TRBD1,CASSFTDRVFSLSGNTIYF,TGTGCCAGCAGCTTTACAGACAGGGTCTTTTCCCTCTCTGGAAACACCATATATTTT
.,TRBV7-2,TRBJ2-1,TRBD2,CASSPTSGTLGGSYNEQFF,TGTGCCAGCAGCCCCACTAGCGGGACCCTAGGAGGATCATACAATGAGCAGTTCTTC
.,TRBV6-5,TRBJ1-4,.,CASSYSVDNEKLFF,TGTGCCAGCAGTTACTCTGTGGATAATGAAAAACTGTTTTTT
few,TRBV7-3,TRBJ2-3,TRBD1,CASIHRPGTGWYF,TGTGCCAGCATCCATCGCCCCGGGACAGGGTGGTATTTT
.,TRBV19,TRBJ2-3,TRBD2,CASSSGGGRTDTQYF,TGTGCCAGTAGTTCCGGGGGGGGGCGGACAGATACGCAGTATTTT
few,TRBV2,TRBJ2-7,.,CASSAGYEQYF,TGTGCCAGCAGCGCAGGCTACGAGCAGTACTTC
.,TRBV6-1,TRBJ2-3,TRBD1,CASSGRQGARTDTQYF,TGTGCCAGCAGTGGACGACAGGGGGCGAGGACAGATACGCAGTATTTT
.,TRBV9,TRBJ2-2,TRBD2,CASSIRGAGELFF,TGTGCCAGCAGCATCCGGGGGGCCGGGGAGCTGTTTTTT
.,TRBV5-6,TRBJ2-7,TRBD1,CASSSLPGQGTHEQYF,TGTGCCAGCAGCTCGCTGCCGGGACAGGGGACCCACGAGCAGTACTTC